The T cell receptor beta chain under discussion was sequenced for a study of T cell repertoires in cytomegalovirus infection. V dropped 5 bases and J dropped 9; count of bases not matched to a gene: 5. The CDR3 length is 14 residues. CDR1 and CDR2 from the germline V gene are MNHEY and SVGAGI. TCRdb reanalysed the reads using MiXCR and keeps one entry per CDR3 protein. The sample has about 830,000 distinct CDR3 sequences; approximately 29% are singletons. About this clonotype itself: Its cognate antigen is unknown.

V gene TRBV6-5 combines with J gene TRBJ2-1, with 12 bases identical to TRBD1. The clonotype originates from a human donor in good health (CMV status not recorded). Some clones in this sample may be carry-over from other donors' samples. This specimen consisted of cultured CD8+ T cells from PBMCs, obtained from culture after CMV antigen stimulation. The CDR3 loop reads CASSLGQGAGEQFF. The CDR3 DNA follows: TGTGCCAGCAGTCTGGGACAGGGGGCCGGTGAGCAGTTCTTC.